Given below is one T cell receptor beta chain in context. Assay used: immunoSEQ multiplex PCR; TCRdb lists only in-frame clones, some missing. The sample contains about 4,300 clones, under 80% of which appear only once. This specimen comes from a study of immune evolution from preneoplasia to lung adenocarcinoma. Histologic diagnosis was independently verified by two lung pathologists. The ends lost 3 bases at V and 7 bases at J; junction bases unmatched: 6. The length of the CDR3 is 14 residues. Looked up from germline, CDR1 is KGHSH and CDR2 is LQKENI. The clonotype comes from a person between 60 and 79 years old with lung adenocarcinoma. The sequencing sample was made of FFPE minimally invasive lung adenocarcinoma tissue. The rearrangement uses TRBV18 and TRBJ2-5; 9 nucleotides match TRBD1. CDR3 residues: CASSPGTGQTTQYF. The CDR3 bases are TGTGCCAGCTCACCTGGGACAGGGCAAACGACCCAGTACTTC. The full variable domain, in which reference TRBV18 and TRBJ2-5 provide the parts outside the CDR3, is NAGVMQNPRHLVRRRGQEARLRCSPMKGHSHVYWYRQLPEEGLKFMVYLQKENIIDESGMPKERFSAEFPKEGPSILRIQQVVRGDSAAYFCASSPGTGQTTQYFGPGTRLLVL.